This note documents a single TCR beta chain sequence. The CDR3 length is 14 residues. CDR1 and CDR2 from the germline V gene are SGHRS and YFSETQ. V was shortened by 1 base and J by 4 bases, with 11 bases between the two germline ends. The data were taken from a study of cytomegalovirus exposure and HLA in healthy donors. Assay: immunoSEQ multiplex PCR; the TCRdb copy retains only in-frame clones and omits some. The sample yields some 170,000 clones, around 86% seen once. Sample: PBMCs. The rearrangement uses TRBV5-1 and TRBJ1-1; TRBD1 is a possible D gene (6 bases). This sequence originates from a man aged 30 to 39 in good health and CMV-seropositive. CDR3 bases: TGCGCCAGCAGCTTGACAGGGATCGCCACTGAAGCTTTCTTT. This codes for CASSLTGIATEAFF.